This TCR beta chain was sequenced in a study of blood T cell repertoires in COVID-19 (dated by TCRdb to 2020 to 2022). About the study as a whole: Collaborator samples came from the United States, Italy and Spain and covered acute and convalescent phases of COVID-19. The prospective study material was composed of cDNA or gDNA derived from T cells, B-cell-depleted T cells, or PBMCs. The dataset comprised deeply sampled blood TCRbeta repertoires from subjects exposed to, actively infected with, or recovered from COVID-19. A freely available public database, intended as a resource for researchers studying the immune response to SARS-CoV-2, is where the repertoires were released. Samples came from the ongoing ImmuneRACE study (first 160 participants) plus 1,254 subjects from 6 global collaborators. Sample metadata almost always included a de-identified subject ID, COVID-19 status, age in years and sex. HLA class I and class II types, where available, came from metadata supplied by the sample provider rather than from assay-based typing.

A note on this clone: Its antigen is not yet known. No base quality values were provided; no much bigger clone lies one nucleotide off.

The immunoSEQ Assay, a bias-controlled multiplex PCR, was used to amplify TCRbeta CDR3 regions from genomic DNA. In the original analysis: The number of nucleated cells in each sample was estimated from the amplification of reference gene primers within the assay. Sequence reads were collapsed and filtered to measure the absolute abundance of every unique TCRbeta CDR3 rearrangement. For each sample, productive Simpson clonality was calculated as the square root of Simpson's diversity index across productive rearrangements. TCRdb limited this immuneACCESS table to in-frame rearrangements with V and J called. A share of clones is missing; checked studies link under half to unresolved V genes, and the rest is unexplained. The V and J calls and clone size come from that table; D and trimming were worked out from the DNA. Recorded for this sample are 150,000 to 200,000 clones; around four fifths of them occurred a single time. Roughly 8% of the sample rests with the top ten.

A distance of 16 bases separates the germline ends of V and J, which lose 5 bases and 6 bases respectively. From cysteine to phenylalanine, the CDR3 is 15 amino acids long. The read is trimmed to its CDR3 DNA, 45 bases read in frame from base 1. For CDR1 and CDR2, the germline V gene lists SGHNT and YENEEA. Study-wide conclusions, independent of this receptor: The amount of clinical and demographic metadata varied by source and participant and was provided uncurated.

In the prospective study, participants were about 18 to 90 years old, resided in around 25 geographic areas of the United States, and were enrolled through a virtual design. To assign participants to cohorts, the prospective study relied on clinical history that participants themselves reported in a screening survey and a study questionnaire. Recovered participants in ImmuneRACE Cohort 3 were defined as having two consecutive negative NP/OP PCR tests, clearance from a healthcare professional, or resolution of symptoms. Mobile phlebotomists in the prospective study collected whole blood, serum and a nasopharyngeal or oropharyngeal swab from every participant. Over a roughly 2-month period, participants in the prospective study had the option of providing additional blood draws and questionnaires. Prospective study blood samples were shipped either frozen or at room temperature before DNA extraction.

The rearranged chain carries TRBV11-3 and TRBJ2-2; matching of 5 bases hints at TRBD1 as the D gene. The sample was PBMCs or T cells enriched from blood (not recorded which). The receptor was derived from a woman aged 45-65 years who had recovered from COVID-19. The nucleotide sequence is TGTGCCAGCAGCCCCAGGGCAGGGCACGCCGGGGAGCTGTTTTTT. Its translation is CASSPRAGHAGELFF.